The text below deals with one TCR beta chain. What it binds is not known. CDR1 and CDR2 from the germline V gene are MNHEY and SVGAGI. The CDR3 has 14 amino acids. V gave up 10 bases and J gave up 5 bases; unmatched junction bases: 9. The entry originates in a study of cytomegalovirus exposure and HLA in healthy donors. Whole-study findings and limits: The productive fraction for most TCR beta V segments was about 87% or about 30% in an earlier analysis.

PCR involved 60 Vbeta and 13 Jbeta primers. TCRdb keeps only in-frame clones here, not all; method: immunoSEQ multiplex PCR. Among 160,000 or so clones listed, 82% were seen once. The chain joins TRBV6-5 to TRBJ2-2, with TRBD1 matching 8 bases. Sequenced material: PBMCs. The sequence was collected from a woman aged 45-60 years in good health and CMV-seronegative. CDR3 sequence: CATARGTGTGELFF. The CDR3 bases are TGTGCCACCGCAAGGGGGACAGGAACCGGGGAGCTGTTTTTT.